This T cell receptor beta chain was obtained from a study of early T cells in non-severe SARS-CoV-2 infection. Overall study: Unpaired chains resulted from sequencing bulk RNA of unsorted whole blood. Study findings and constraints: A preference for anti-spike CD8 responses marked VDJdb matching, which missed private and CD4 specificities.

The CDR3 runs 15 residues. J was trimmed by 1 base and V by 5 bases; bases with no gene match: 7. The germline V gene has CDR1 SGHVS and CDR2 FNYEAQ. This clonotype was found many times. The antigen is unknown. Individual cDNA molecules carried attached unique molecular identifiers. TCRdb recomputed calls from the 5' RACE reads with MiXCR, one row per CDR3 protein. Here the sample spans 60,000 or so distinct CDR3 sequences, approximately 10% being singletons. This chain joins TRBV7-6 and TRBJ1-1; 7 nucleotides line up with TRBD1. The TCR was taken from an adult who was a healthcare worker with PCR-confirmed SARS-CoV-2 infection or an uninfected control (not recorded which). Sample: whole blood. CDR3 amino acids: CASSARQGRNTEAFF. The CDR3 nucleotides read TGTGCCAGCAGCGCAAGACAGGGACGGAACACTGAAGCTTTCTTT.